Listed below are T cell receptor beta chains from one sample, sequenced in a study of T cells in narcolepsy. This table comes from immunoSEQ multiplex PCR, and its TCRdb copy is limited to in-frame clones, with some not included. In the table there are tens of thousands of clones, 79% of which are singletons. Sequenced sample: memory (CD45RA-) CD4+ T cells from blood. The source of these receptors is a human donor in good health. Each CDR3 is given with its conserved first and last residue. The order of the fields is clone size, J gene, D gene, CDR3 length, V gene, CDR3 DNA, CDR3 protein. The D gene is left open where the match is weak. Clone size appears in some rows only: once, few, many, or a class for an expanded clone.

NA TRBJ2-7 TRBD1 14 TRBV2 TGTGCCAGCAGTGTGGACAGGGGTAGGTACGAGCAGTACTTC CASSVDRGRYEQYF
once TRBJ2-7 NA 10 TRBV27 TGTGCCGGAATTATCTACGAGCAGTACTTC CAGIIYEQYF
NA TRBJ2-7 TRBD2 15 TRBV5-4 TGTGCCAGCAGCCGAGAACTAGCGGGAGCACTCGAGCAGTACTTC CASSRELAGALEQYF
NA TRBJ2-2 TRBD2 17 TRBV5-8 TGTGCCAGCAGCCCACTTCGCGGGGGGGCCGGAACCGGGGAGCTGTTTTTT CASSPLRGGAGTGELFF
NA TRBJ2-7 NA 16 TRBV15 TGTGCCACCAGCAGAGCAAGGGGGGTAGATCGATACGAGCAGTACTTC CATSRARGVDRYEQYF
NA TRBJ2-1 NA 15 TRBV7-2 TGTGCCAGCAGCAAAAAGACTAGTAGGTCCGATGAGCAGTTCTTC CASSKKTSRSDEQFF
NA TRBJ1-3 NA 14 TRBV5-1 TGCGCCAGCAGTGGGGGCTCCTCTGGAAACACCATATATTTT CASSGGSSGNTIYF
NA TRBJ1-5 NA 18 TRBV28 TGTGCCAGCAGTTTTGAGCGGCCCCGGGGGGCTCGGGATCAGCCCCAGCATTTT CASSFERPRGARDQPQHF
few TRBJ1-2 NA 13 TRBV7-2 TGTGCCAGCAGCGCCGGGACTTTCAATGGCTACACCTTC CASSAGTFNGYTF
NA TRBJ2-7 TRBD2 15 TRBV2 TGTGCCAGCAGTGTTTTAGGGAGGGAAGGATCCGAGCAGTACTTC CASSVLGREGSEQYF
NA TRBJ1-3 NA 18 TRBV7-9 TGTGCCAGCAGCCCTCTGGCAGGGAGGACCTCCTCTGGAAACACCATATATTTT CASSPLAGRTSSGNTIYF
NA TRBJ1-2 TRBD1 12 TRBV29-1 TGCAGCACCCGACAGGGTAACTATGGCTACACCTTC CSTRQGNYGYTF
NA TRBJ1-4 NA 14 TRBV6-6 TGTGCCAGCAGTAGACTGGCAACTAATGAAAAACTGTTTTTT CASSRLATNEKLFF
NA TRBJ2-1 NA 11 TRBV20-1 TGCAGTGCTCCCCAGTACAATGAGCAGTTCTTC CSAPQYNEQFF
NA TRBJ1-1 NA 15 TRBV6-5 TGTGCCAGCGTTGTGGACAGCTTAATGAACACTGAAGCTTTCTTT CASVVDSLMNTEAFF
few TRBJ2-5 NA 14 TRBV7-8 TGTGCCAGCAGCTCCTATTCAGGACAAGAGACCCAGTACTTC CASSSYSGQETQYF
NA TRBJ2-6 NA 18 TRBV19 TGTGCCAGTGCTCAAGACAGCCCCCGTCTTTCTGGGGCCAACGTCCTGACTTTC CASAQDSPRLSGANVLTF
few TRBJ1-1 NA 15 TRBV10-3 TGTGCCATCAGTGATCAGGGGAGGTTGTATGGTGAAGCTTTCTTT CAISDQGRLYGEAFF
few TRBJ1-3 NA 15 TRBV5-8 TGTGCCAGCAGCTTCCGGGGGCATTCTGGAAACACCATATATTTT CASSFRGHSGNTIYF
few TRBJ1-1 NA 13 TRBV6-5 TGTGCCAGCAGTAAGGACGGCTGGACTGAAGCTTTCTTT CASSKDGWTEAFF
NA TRBJ1-6 NA 15 TRBV11-2 TGTGCCAGCAGCCTTAGGCGGGGCTATAATTCACCCCTCCACTTT CASSLRRGYNSPLHF
NA TRBJ1-1 NA 13 TRBV5-8 TGTGCCAGCAGCTTGCCGGGAAACACTGAAGCTTTCTTT CASSLPGNTEAFF